A selection of T cell receptor beta chains follows, all from one sample in a study of T cell responses to AZD1222 COVID-19 vaccine. Repertoires were generated with immunoSEQ multiplex PCR, while TCRdb's copy carries only in-frame clones and drops some. The data contain 100,000 to 150,000 clones, approximately 89% of them singletons. The material was peripheral blood, obtained on day 0 of AZD1222 vaccination. The receptor source for this set is an adult in good health. CDR3s include the opening cysteine and the closing phenylalanine or tryptophan. D genes are given only for firm matches. Size tells how often a clone was seen (once, few, many) or the class of an expanded clone, and some rows leave it out.

clone size	J gene	D gene	V gene	CDR3 DNA	CDR3 protein
NA	TRBJ2-7	NA	TRBV18	TGTGCCAGCTCACCACCGAGCAGGACCTACGAGCAGTACTTC	CASSPPSRTYEQYF
NA	TRBJ1-2	NA	TRBV6-5	TGTGCCAGCAGTTACTCTTGGAGGGATGGCTACACCTTC	CASSYSWRDGYTF
NA	TRBJ2-1	TRBD1	TRBV5-5	TGTGCCAGCAGCTTTCCAACAGGGGGCGCCTACAATGAGCAGTTCTTC	CASSFPTGGAYNEQFF
NA	TRBJ2-3	NA	TRBV4-1	TGCGCCAGCAGCCAAGTTCCGGGGTACGCAGATACGCAGTATTTT	CASSQVPGYADTQYF
NA	TRBJ2-7	NA	TRBV11-2	TGTGCCAGCAGCTCCCGCAGGGACGACGAGCAGTACTTC	CASSSRRDDEQYF
NA	TRBJ2-1	NA	TRBV2	TGTGCCAGCAAATATGAAGGACAGGAGCAGTTCTTC	CASKYEGQEQFF
NA	TRBJ1-4	NA	TRBV14	TGTGCCAGCAGCCAAGATCCTAGAAGGGTCGGGACTAATGAAAAACTGTTTTTT	CASSQDPRRVGTNEKLFF
NA	TRBJ2-7	NA	TRBV2	TGTGCCAGCACCGTAGGGGCCTACGAGCAGTACTTC	CASTVGAYEQYF
NA	TRBJ1-6	TRBD1	TRBV9	TGTGCCAGCAGCCCCACCGGACAGGGGGATAATTCACCCCTCCACTTT	CASSPTGQGDNSPLHF
NA	TRBJ1-2	NA	TRBV12-5	TGTGCTAGTGGTTTGGGGGCAGGGCCTCCTTATGGCTACACCTTC	CASGLGAGPPYGYTF
NA	TRBJ2-3	TRBD2	TRBV6-2/TRBV6-3	TGTGCCAGCAGCCCGGGGACTATGCACACAGATACGCAGTATTTT	CASSPGTMHTDTQYF
NA	TRBJ2-5	TRBD2	TRBV29-1	TGCAGCGCCTCGGGACTAGCGGAAGAGACCCAGTACTTC	CSASGLAEETQYF
NA	TRBJ1-6	NA	TRBV7-2	TGTGCCAGCAGCCCTGAGTCCGGGGGGAATTCACCCCTCCACTTT	CASSPESGGNSPLHF
once	TRBJ1-5	NA	TRBV25-1	TGTGCCAGCAGTGCCAGGGGCAATCAGCCCCAGCATTTT	CASSARGNQPQHF
NA	TRBJ1-2	NA	TRBV5-4	TGTGCCAGCAGCTTAGGGGGGCCAGCTAACTATGGCTACACCTTC	CASSLGGPANYGYTF
NA	TRBJ2-2	NA	TRBV30	TGTGCCTGGAGTCCCGGTCCTTCAGTCGTCGGGGAGCTGTTTTTT	CAWSPGPSVVGELFF
NA	TRBJ2-3	NA	TRBV5-1	TGCGCCAGCAGCTTGAACCGGGGGGCCACAGATACGCAGTATTTT	CASSLNRGATDTQYF
NA	TRBJ1-5	NA	TRBV24-1	TGTGCCACCAGTGATCCTCAGGGCGGGGGTCAGCCCCAGCATTTT	CATSDPQGGGQPQHF
once	TRBJ1-4	NA	TRBV28	TGTGCCAGCAGTTCCCTGGGGCGCTTTAATGAAAAACTGTTTTTT	CASSSLGRFNEKLFF
once	TRBJ2-5	TRBD2	TRBV13	TGTGCCAGCAGCTTAGAGAAAGCGGGAGATGAGACCCAGTACTTC	CASSLEKAGDETQYF
NA	TRBJ2-4	NA	TRBV4-1	TGCGCCAGCAGCCAAGCTCGGTTAGCCAAAAACATTCAGTACTTC	CASSQARLAKNIQYF
NA	TRBJ1-1	NA	TRBV10-2	TGCGCCAGCAGTGAGTCCATACTAGTCAGGGGCACTGAAGCTTTCTTT	CASSESILVRGTEAFF
once	TRBJ2-7	NA	TRBV5-1	TGCGCCAGCAGCTTGGAGCGCACCTACGAGCAGTACTTC	CASSLERTYEQYF
NA	TRBJ2-1	NA	TRBV19	TGTGCCAGTAGTACCGCCCGTTACAATGAGCAGTTCTTC	CASSTARYNEQFF
NA	TRBJ2-6	NA	TRBV10-3	TGTGCCATCAGGGCTGACATCCCTCTGGGCCTGACTTTC	CAIRADIPLGLTF
NA	TRBJ1-2	TRBD1	TRBV5-6	TGTGCCAGCAGCTCCCAGGGACAGGGGATAGGGAACTATGGCTACACCTTC	CASSSQGQGIGNYGYTF
NA	TRBJ1-1	NA	TRBV5-1	TGCGCCAGCAGCTCCGGGGTTATGGGCCTTCTTACTGAAGCTTTCTTT	CASSSGVMGLLTEAFF
NA	TRBJ1-4	NA	TRBV12-5	TGTGCTAGTGGTTTAACGGGAAGTTGGGATGAAAAACTGTTTTTT	CASGLTGSWDEKLFF
NA	TRBJ1-1	TRBD1	TRBV7-3	TGTGCCAGCAGCTTAGGGGGGACAGGGAACACTGAAGCTTTCTTT	CASSLGGTGNTEAFF
NA	TRBJ1-3	NA	TRBV11-3	TGTGCCAGCAGCCCAGGGGCATTCGGGGGCACCATATATTTT	CASSPGAFGGTIYF
NA	TRBJ2-3	TRBD1	TRBV28	TGTGCCAGCAGTTTGCTCCCACCGGGACAGCCAACGCAGTATTTT	CASSLLPPGQPTQYF
NA	TRBJ2-1	TRBD2	TRBV3-1/TRBV3-2	TGTGCCAGCAGCCAACCCTACGTCAGCGGGAGTTTCGATGAGCAGTTCTTC	CASSQPYVSGSFDEQFF
NA	TRBJ1-2	NA	TRBV9	TGTGCCAGCAGCCCATCGGGGCAGGACTATGGCTACACCTTC	CASSPSGQDYGYTF
once	TRBJ2-7	TRBD1	TRBV5-6	TGTGCCAGCAGCCGAGGGACAGCCTACGAGCAGTACTTC	CASSRGTAYEQYF
NA	TRBJ1-4	NA	TRBV28	TGTGCCAGCGGCCACACAACTAATGAAAAACTGTTTTTT	CASGHTTNEKLFF
NA	TRBJ2-7	NA	TRBV30	TGTGCCTGGAGTGTAAGACATGCAGACGAGCAGTACTTC	CAWSVRHADEQYF
NA	TRBJ1-2	TRBD1	TRBV6-5	TGTGCCGAACAGGGGAGGAAGGGGGGCTACACCTTC	CAEQGRKGGYTF
NA	TRBJ1-2	NA	TRBV5-4	TGTGCCAGCAGCTTGCGGGATCCGGGCCTCTATGGCTACACCTTC	CASSLRDPGLYGYTF
NA	TRBJ2-5	TRBD1	TRBV5-1	TGCGCCAGCAGCGTCGCTGGGACAGCGGAAGAGACCCAGTACTTC	CASSVAGTAEETQYF
once	TRBJ1-6	NA	TRBV30	TGTGCCTGTATTTCTGGGACGGTAAATTCACCCCTCCACTTT	CACISGTVNSPLHF
NA	TRBJ1-5	NA	TRBV7-2	TGTGCCAGCAGCTTCACAGGGACTCAGCCCCAGCATTTT	CASSFTGTQPQHF
once	TRBJ2-5	TRBD1	TRBV28	TGTGCCAGCAGAGGACAGGGACAAGAGACCCAGTACTTC	CASRGQGQETQYF
NA	TRBJ2-3	TRBD2	TRBV19	TGTGCCAGTAGTAGGAGGACTAGCGCAGATACGCAGTATTTT	CASSRRTSADTQYF
NA	TRBJ1-5	NA	TRBV6-5	TGTGCCAGCAGCGAGATGACCGGGACCAATCAGCCCCAGCATTTT	CASSEMTGTNQPQHF
NA	TRBJ2-5	TRBD2	TRBV2	TGTGCCAGCACCCCCGGGACTAGCGGACAAGAGACCCAGTACTTC	CASTPGTSGQETQYF